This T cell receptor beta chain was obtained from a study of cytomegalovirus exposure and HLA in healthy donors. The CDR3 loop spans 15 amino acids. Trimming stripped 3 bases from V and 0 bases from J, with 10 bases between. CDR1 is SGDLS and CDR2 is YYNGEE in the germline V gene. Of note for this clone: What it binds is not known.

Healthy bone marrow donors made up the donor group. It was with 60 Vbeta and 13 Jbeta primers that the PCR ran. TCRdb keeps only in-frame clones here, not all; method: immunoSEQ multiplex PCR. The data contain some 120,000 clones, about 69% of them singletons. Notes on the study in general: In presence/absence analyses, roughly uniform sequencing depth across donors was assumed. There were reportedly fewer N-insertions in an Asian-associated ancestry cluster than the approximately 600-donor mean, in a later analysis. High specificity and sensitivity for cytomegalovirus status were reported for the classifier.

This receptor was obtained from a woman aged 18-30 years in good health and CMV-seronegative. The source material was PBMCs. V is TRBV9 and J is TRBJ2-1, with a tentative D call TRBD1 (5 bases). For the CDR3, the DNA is TGTGCCAGCAGCGCTGAGACAGTCTCCTACAATGAGCAGTTCTTC. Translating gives CASSAETVSYNEQFF.